This passage covers 6 T cell receptor beta chains from one sample sequenced in a study of response to subunit inactivated influenza vaccine. A single record per CDR3 protein comes from TCRdb applying MiXCR to the RT-PCR reads. There are 650,000 to 800,000 distinct CDR3 sequences in the sample; approximately 14% occur only once, and 5.5% to 7% lies in the top ten. Here the sequenced sample was PBMCs from blood, taken 14 to 15 days before vaccination. These receptors were collected from a man aged 50-60 years who received an inactivated influenza vaccine.

Worth noting for this clonotype: A much larger clone sits a single nucleotide away, making a read error possible. The CDR3 ends on some other residue instead of the conserved phenylalanine or tryptophan, so this is likely a read error. The chain joins TRBV2 to TRBJ2-3; D is ambiguous. This CDR3 has 12 residues. V was trimmed by 4 bases and J by 4 bases, leaving 6 bases between them. CDR1 is SNHLY and CDR2 is FYNNEI in the germline V gene. CDR3 in amino acids: CASSALSDTQYI. The CDR3 nucleotides are TGTGCCAGCAGTGCACTCTCAGATACGCAGTATATT.

The chain uses TRBV20-1 and TRBJ2-1; 7 bases fit TRBD1. Losses at the gene ends were 0 bases for V and 6 bases for J; bases not matched to a gene: 11. Germline CDR1 DFQATT, CDR2 SNEGSKA (reference sequence). This CDR3 comprises 16 residues. CDR3 in DNA: TGCAGTGCTAGAGATGTCAGGGGGTATGCCTTCAATGAGCAGTTCTTC. Translated: CSARDVRGYAFNEQFF.

For the CDR3, the DNA is TGTGCCAGCAGTTACCGCCGGGCACCTGGGCAGTTCTTC. Its protein is CASSYRRAPGQFF. The chain employs TRBV6-5 and TRBJ2-1; D call uncertain. Germline lookup yields CDR1 MNHEY and CDR2 SVGAGI. The CDR3 has 13 residues. Trimming stripped 2 bases from V and 12 bases from J, with 14 bases between.

This rearrangement joins TRBV11-2 to TRBJ2-1; D is perhaps TRBD1 (5 bases). The CDR3 has 15 amino acids. Germline assignment: CDR1 SGHAT and CDR2 FQNNGV. V lost 3 bases, J lost 0 bases, and 9 bases lay in between. Written as DNA, the CDR3 is TGTGCCAGCAGCTTCCGACAGAGCTCCTACAATGAGCAGTTCTTC. Translated, it gives CASSFRQSSYNEQFF.

This clonotype has only a few counts. This chain joins TRBV7-9 and TRBJ2-2; TRBD1 is a possible D gene (5 bases). Germline CDR1 is SEHNR and CDR2 is FQNEAQ (reference sequence). CDR3 size: 14 residues. V gave up 10 bases and J gave up 5 bases, with 17 bases separating them. The CDR3 here is CATLGRVVTGELFF. DNA of the CDR3: TGTGCCACTCTCGGCAGGGTCGTAACCGGGGAGCTGTTTTTT.

This chain joins TRBV30 and TRBJ2-3; D gene uncertain. Germline V gene sequence: CDR1 GTSNPN, CDR2 SVGIG (reference sequence). With 1 base removed from V and 5 bases from J, the gap between germline ends came to 13 bases. This CDR3 has 14 residues. This CDR3 is CAWSGRDWEDTQYF. The CDR3 region has the DNA TGTGCCTGGAGTGGTCGCGATTGGGAAGATACGCAGTATTTT.